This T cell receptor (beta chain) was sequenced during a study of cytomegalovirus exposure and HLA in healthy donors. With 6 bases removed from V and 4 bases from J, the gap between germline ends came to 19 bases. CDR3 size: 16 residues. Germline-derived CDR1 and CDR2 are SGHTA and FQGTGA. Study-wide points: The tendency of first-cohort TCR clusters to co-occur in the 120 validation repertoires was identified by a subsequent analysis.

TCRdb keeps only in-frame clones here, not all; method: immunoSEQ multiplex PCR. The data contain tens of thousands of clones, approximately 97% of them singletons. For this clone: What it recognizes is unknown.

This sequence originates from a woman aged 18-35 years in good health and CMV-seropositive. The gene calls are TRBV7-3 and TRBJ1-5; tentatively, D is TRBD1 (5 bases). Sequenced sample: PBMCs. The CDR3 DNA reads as TGTGCCAGCAGTCCCACCGGGACTGTACCTAATCAGCCCCAGCATTTT. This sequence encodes CASSPTGTVPNQPQHF.